The 17 T cell receptor beta chains below come from one sample, sequenced in a study of T-cell memory formation after mild COVID-19. TCRdb analysed the 5' RACE reads with MiXCR anew, one entry per CDR3 protein. The sample has under 550,000 distinct CDR3 sequences; roughly 18% are singletons. Input material: PBMCs or a T cell subset sorted from them (not recorded which). The receptors originated from an adult woman who had mild COVID-19 (a few samples of this study predate the infection). Cell type and time point are not known.

V gene TRBV2 combines with J gene TRBJ1-1; TRBD1 matches at 7 bases. The CDR3 is made up of 14 amino acids. V was pared by 6 bases and J by 2 bases, with 6 bases of the junction left unmatched. Germline values: CDR1 SNHLY, CDR2 FYNNEI. The CDR3 is CASRVWTGNTEAFF. CDR3 bases: TGTGCCAGCAGAGTATGGACAGGCAACACTGAAGCTTTCTTT.

CDR3 protein: CSGTVGSGYTF. CDR3 nucleotides: TGCAGCGGGACTGTTGGGAGTGGCTACACCTTC. The rearrangement links TRBV29-1 to TRBJ1-2, with D hard to call. V was shortened by 7 bases and J by 7 bases, with 13 bases between the two germline ends. The CDR3 runs 11 residues. Germline loops: CDR1 SQVTM, CDR2 ANQGSEA. The full variable domain, in which reference TRBV29-1 and TRBJ1-2 provide the parts outside the CDR3, is SAVISQKPSRDICQRGTSLTIQCQVDSQVTMMFWYRQQPGQSLTLIATANQGSEATYESGFVIDKFPISRPNLTFSTLTVSNMSPEDSSIYLCSGTVGSGYTFGSGTRLTVV.

In its sample, this clonotype was seen a few times. The rearrangement uses TRBV19 and TRBJ2-7; 11 nucleotides line up with TRBD1. The V gene's germline CDR1 is LNHDA and CDR2 SQIVND (reference sequence). The CDR3 has 14 amino acids. J was trimmed by 3 bases and V by 3 bases; bases with no gene match: 1. This CDR3 is CASSIGTGGYEQYF. The CDR3 coding sequence is TGTGCCAGTAGTATCGGGACAGGGGGCTACGAGCAGTACTTC.

This clonotype turned up a few times. The chain joins TRBV7-3 to TRBJ2-1; unclear D gene. The CDR3 consists of 17 residues. Germline CDR1 and CDR2: SGHTA and FQGTGA. V shed 1 base and J shed 0 bases, with 13 bases lying between them. Here the CDR3 reads CASSLRASLSSYNEQFF. The CDR3 nucleotides read TGTGCCAGCAGCTTAAGGGCGTCCTTGAGCTCCTACAATGAGCAGTTCTTC.

The V call is TRBV3-1, the J call TRBJ2-7, with D hard to call. Trimming removed 0 bases at V and 3 bases at J, with 12 bases between. This CDR3 is built from 15 residues. Germline loops: CDR1 LGHDT, CDR2 YNNKEL (reference sequence). CDR3 DNA sequence: TGTGCCAGCAGCCAAGATATTTTCAGACTCTACGAGCAGTACTTC. It is translated as CASSQDIFRLYEQYF.

V and J are TRBV10-3 and TRBJ2-7; 7 bases align to TRBD1. V dropped 6 bases and J dropped 2; count of bases not matched to a gene: 4. The CDR3 has 13 amino acids. Germline V lookup: CDR1 ENHRY, CDR2 SYGVKD. CDR3 loop: CAIRRQGTYEQYF. The CDR3 region has the DNA TGTGCCATCAGAAGACAGGGTACCTACGAGCAGTACTTC.

This clonotype turned up a few times. The J gene is TRBJ1-5, the V gene TRBV12-3 or TRBV12-4; 11 bases fit TRBD1. With V trimmed by 5 bases and J by 7 bases, 1 base remained unmatched. The CDR3 runs to 13 residues. For the CDR3, the DNA is TGTGCCAGCAGTAGGGACAGGGGGCAGCCCCAGCATTTT. Translating gives CASSRDRGQPQHF.

The chain is built from TRBV5-4 and TRBJ2-2; 7 bases match TRBD2. The germline V gene encodes CDR1 SGHNT and CDR2 YYREEE (reference sequence). V was clipped by 5 bases and J by 1 base; unmatched bases: 5. CDR3 size: 15 residues. CDR3 loop: CASSSSGVNTGELFF. CDR3 coding DNA: TGTGCCAGCAGTTCCAGCGGGGTGAACACCGGGGAGCTGTTTTTT.

This clonotype was detected a few times. This chain connects TRBV24-1 to TRBJ2-7; 7 bases are a match to TRBD1. Germline-derived CDR1 and CDR2 are KGHDR and SFDVKD. V lost 4 bases to trimming and J lost 4 bases; unmatched junction nucleotides: 3. The CDR3 runs 13 residues. CDR3: CATSETGLYEQYF. The DNA of the CDR3 is TGTGCCACCAGTGAGACAGGGTTGTACGAGCAGTACTTC.

The chain employs TRBV5-6 and TRBJ1-6; TRBD1 might be the D (5 bases). Germline CDR1 is SGHDT and CDR2 is YYEEEE. The CDR3 totals 17 residues. Trimming left V 4 bases short and J 0 bases short, with 14 bases between. As DNA, the CDR3 is TGTGCCAGCAGCCCGCGGACGGGGGGCTCCTATAATTCACCCCTCCACTTT. It specifies CASSPRTGGSYNSPLHF.

The J gene is TRBJ2-7, the V gene TRBV29-1; the match to TRBD2 covers 9 bases. Germline V gene sequence: CDR1 SQVTM, CDR2 ANQGSEA. With V trimmed by 0 bases and J by 0 bases, 6 bases remained unmatched. There are 16 residues in the CDR3. This CDR3 is CSVEDKLAGLSYEQYF. The CDR3 bases are TGCAGCGTTGAAGATAAACTAGCGGGTCTCTCCTACGAGCAGTACTTC.

The V gene is TRBV11-2, the J gene TRBJ1-2, with 11 bases fitting TRBD1. This CDR3 spans 16 amino acids. Per germline, CDR1 SGHAT and CDR2 FQNNGV. The ends lost 5 bases at V and 2 bases at J; junction bases unmatched: 7. CDR3 DNA: TGTGCCAGCAGCCCGCCTGGGACAGGGGGGAACTATGGCTACACCTTC. Its translation: CASSPPGTGGNYGYTF.

V usage is TRBV7-9 and J usage is TRBJ2-1; D may be TRBD2 (6 bases). Germline-derived CDR1 and CDR2 are SEHNR and FQNEAQ (reference sequence). V was clipped by 5 bases and J by 7 bases, with 12 bases between them. The CDR3 spans 13 residues. Written as DNA, the CDR3 is TGTGCCAGCAGCGTCCCCGCGGGGAATGAGCAGTTCTTC. This gives the protein CASSVPAGNEQFF.

The V and J genes are TRBV20-1 and TRBJ2-1; D gene unclear. This CDR3 comprises 10 residues. V was cut by 7 bases and J by 7 bases, with 8 bases left in between. The V gene's germline CDR1 is DFQATT and CDR2 SNEGSKA (reference sequence). CDR3 in DNA: TGCAGTGTTTTAAGGAATGAGCAGTTCTTC. Translating gives CSVLRNEQFF.

The rearrangement uses TRBV7-8 and TRBJ1-5; possible D gene TRBD1, 6 bases. The CDR3 has 16 residues. CDR1 is SGHVS, CDR2 FQNEAQ, per germline. Trimming left V 5 bases short and J 4 bases short, with 18 bases between. The CDR3 is CASSPGTPTINQPQHF. The CDR3, as DNA: TGTGCCAGCAGCCCAGGGACACCCACTATTAATCAGCCCCAGCATTTT.

The chain carries TRBV7-6 and TRBJ2-1; D is perhaps TRBD1 (6 bases). Germline-derived CDR1 and CDR2 are SGHVS and FNYEAQ. The germline V and J ends were trimmed by 5 bases and 9 bases, with 8 bases remaining between them. The CDR3 is 11 amino acids. CDR3 in amino acids: CASSQGFEQFF. The CDR3 region has the DNA TGTGCCAGCAGCCAGGGGTTTGAGCAGTTCTTC.

This clonotype was recorded many times. The rearrangement uses TRBV4-1 and TRBJ2-1; 8 bases are a match to TRBD2. V trimming: 2 bases; J trimming: 8 bases; junction bases outside the gene matches: 8. The CDR3 consists of 15 residues. The germline V gene encodes CDR1 MGHRA and CDR2 YSYEKL. The DNA for the CDR3 is TGCGCCAGCAGCCAAAGCGGGGGCTCATTCTATGAGCAGTTCTTC. Translation gives CASSQSGGSFYEQFF.